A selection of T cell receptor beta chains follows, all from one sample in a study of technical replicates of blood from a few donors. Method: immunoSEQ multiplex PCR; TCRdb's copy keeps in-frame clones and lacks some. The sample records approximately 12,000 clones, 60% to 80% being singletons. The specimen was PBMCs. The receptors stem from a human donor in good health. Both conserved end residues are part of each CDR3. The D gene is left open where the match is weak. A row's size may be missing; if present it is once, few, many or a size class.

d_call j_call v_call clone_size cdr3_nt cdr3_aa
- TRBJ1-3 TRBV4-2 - TGTGCCAGCAGCCAAGAGGCGGCAGTTGGGAACACCATATATTTT CASSQEAAVGNTIYF
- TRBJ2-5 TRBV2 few TGTGCCAGCAGTCTTGAATCGGGGGAGACCCAGTACTTC CASSLESGETQYF
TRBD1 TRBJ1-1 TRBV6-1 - TGTGCCAGCAGTGAATCACAGGGGGTCATGAACACTGAAGCTTTCTTT CASSESQGVMNTEAFF
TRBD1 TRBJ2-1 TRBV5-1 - TGCGCCAGCAGCCCCCTTCCAGGACAGGTCTACAATGAGCAGTTCTTC CASSPLPGQVYNEQFF
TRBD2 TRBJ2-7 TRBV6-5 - TGTGCCAGCAGTTACCAATTCAGCGGGAGCGACGAGCAGTACTTC CASSYQFSGSDEQYF
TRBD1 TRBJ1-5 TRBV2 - TGTGCCAGCACCGGGACAGGGGGCAATCAGCCCCAGCATTTT CASTGTGGNQPQHF
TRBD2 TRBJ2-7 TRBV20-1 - TGCAGTGCTGGGACTATCTACGAGCAGTACTTC CSAGTIYEQYF
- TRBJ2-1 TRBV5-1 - TGCGCCAGCAGCTTGTGGGGAGGCGATGAGCAGTTCTTC CASSLWGGDEQFF
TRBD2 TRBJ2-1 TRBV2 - TGTGCCAGCACGCCGGAGGGGACTAGCGGGACTGAGCAGTTCTTC CASTPEGTSGTEQFF
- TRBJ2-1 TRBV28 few TGTGCCAGCAGTTTAGGACAGACAGGAAACAATGAGCAGTTCTTC CASSLGQTGNNEQFF
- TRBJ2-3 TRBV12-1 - TGTGCCAGCAGCTTTGAGGGGGGGGCGGTAGCGGCACCCAAAGATACGCAGTATTTT CASSFEGGAVAAPKDTQYF
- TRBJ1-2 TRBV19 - TGTGCCAGTAGTATCAACCGGGATAACTATGGCTACACCTTC CASSINRDNYGYTF
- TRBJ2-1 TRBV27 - TGTGCCAGCGGCAGGGCAGGCGTTAGCGGCCGGCACAATGAGCAGTTCTTC CASGRAGVSGRHNEQFF
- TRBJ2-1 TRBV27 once TGTGCCAGCAGTTCAGCCGGGACACCCTACAATGAGCAGTTCTTC CASSSAGTPYNEQFF
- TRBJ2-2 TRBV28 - TGTGCCAGCAGTTCCCGAGGAGCCGGGGAGCTGTTTTTT CASSSRGAGELFF
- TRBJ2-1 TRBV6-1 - TGTGCCAGCAGGTGGCGCGGGAACTCCTACAATGAGCAGTTCTTC CASRWRGNSYNEQFF
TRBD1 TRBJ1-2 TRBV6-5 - TGTGCCAGCAGTCAACCGACAGGGGGCGCCGATGGCTACACCTTC CASSQPTGGADGYTF
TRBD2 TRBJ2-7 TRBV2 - TGTGCCAGCAGTTCTAGCGGCTACGAGCAGTACTTC CASSSSGYEQYF
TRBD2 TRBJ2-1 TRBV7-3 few TGTGCCAGCAGCTTAAATAGCGGGAGGGAACAGTTCTTC CASSLNSGREQFF
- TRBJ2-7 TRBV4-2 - TGTGCCAGCAGCCAAGACAGGGCCGCCTACGAGCAGTACTTC CASSQDRAAYEQYF
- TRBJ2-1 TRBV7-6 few TGTGCCAGCACCCCCGATTCCGCGGGCTATGAGCAGTTCTTC CASTPDSAGYEQFF
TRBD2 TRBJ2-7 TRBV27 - TGTGCCAGCAGTTTAGCCGGGACTAGGGGAGGCTACGAGCAGTACTTC CASSLAGTRGGYEQYF
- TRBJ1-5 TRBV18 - TGTGCCAGCTCACCAAAGGTGGGGGCTGGTCAGCCCCAGCATTTT CASSPKVGAGQPQHF
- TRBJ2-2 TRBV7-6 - TGTGCCAGCAGGGACAGTAACACCGGGGAGCTGTTTTTT CASRDSNTGELFF
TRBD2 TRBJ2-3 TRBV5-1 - TGCGCCAGCAGCTTGGCCGGCGGGAGGGCGGCAGATACGCAGTATTTT CASSLAGGRAADTQYF
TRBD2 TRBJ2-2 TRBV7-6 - TGTGCCAGCAGCCCATCTAGCGGGAGCTGGAACACCGGGGAGCTGTTTTTT CASSPSSGSWNTGELFF
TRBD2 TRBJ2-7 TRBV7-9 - TGTGCCAGCACCTCCCCTGGGCGGGAGGGCTACGAGCAGTACTTC CASTSPGREGYEQYF
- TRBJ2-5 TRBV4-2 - TGTGCCAGCAGCCAAGAAGCAGGAGGTAAGAAGACCCAGTACTTC CASSQEAGGKKTQYF
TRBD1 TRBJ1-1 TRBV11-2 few TGTGCCAGCAGCTCGCTCCGGCCCGGACAGGGGTCCCCTGAAGCTTTCTTT CASSSLRPGQGSPEAFF
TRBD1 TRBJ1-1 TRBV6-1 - TGTGCCAGCAGTGGTGGACAGGGAGTTGATCTTGAAGCTTTCTTT CASSGGQGVDLEAFF
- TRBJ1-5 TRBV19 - TGTGCCAGTAATAATCGGGACACAAATCAGCCCCAGCATTTT CASNNRDTNQPQHF
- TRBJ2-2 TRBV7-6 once TGTGCCAGCAGCTTCAACTCGTTTGGCGGGGAGCTGTTTTTT CASSFNSFGGELFF
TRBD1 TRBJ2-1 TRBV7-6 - TGTGCCAGCAGCTCTGGACAGGGCAATGAGCAGTTCTTC CASSSGQGNEQFF
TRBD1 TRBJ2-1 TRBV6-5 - TGTGCCAGCAGTCGCTCAGGGGGCTACAATGAGCAGTTCTTC CASSRSGGYNEQFF
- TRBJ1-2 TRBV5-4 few TGTGCCAGCGGACAAACTTTTGAGGTGCACACCTTC CASGQTFEVHTF
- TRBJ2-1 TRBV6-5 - TGTGCCAGCAGTTACGGGCCTTACAATGAGCAGTTCTTC CASSYGPYNEQFF
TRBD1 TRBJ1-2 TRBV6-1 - TGTGCCAGCAGTGAAGCGATGGGGACAGGGTATGGCTACACCTTC CASSEAMGTGYGYTF
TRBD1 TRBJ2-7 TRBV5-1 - TGCGCCAGCAGCTGGGACAGACAGGACGCCGAGCAGTACTTC CASSWDRQDAEQYF
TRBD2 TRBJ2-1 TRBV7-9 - TGTGCCAGCAGCTTAACACTAGCGGGAGTTCATGAGCAGTTCTTC CASSLTLAGVHEQFF
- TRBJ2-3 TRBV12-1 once TGTGCCAGCAGCCAACGGCCGACTAGCGAGGGCACAGATACGCAGTATTTT CASSQRPTSEGTDTQYF
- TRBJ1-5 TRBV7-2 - TGTGCCAGCAGCCCCTTATGGGCTCAGCCCCAGCATTTT CASSPLWAQPQHF
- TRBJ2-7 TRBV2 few TGTGCCAGCAGCGAGGGGGGGATTCTCTACGAGCAGTACTTC CASSEGGILYEQYF
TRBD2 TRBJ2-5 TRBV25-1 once TGTGCCAGCAGTGAAGCGACTAGCGGGAGTGGGGAGACCCAGTACTTC CASSEATSGSGETQYF
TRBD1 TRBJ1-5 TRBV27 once TGTGCCAGCAGTACCCACGGAGGGGGCGGTCAGCCCCAGCATTTT CASSTHGGGGQPQHF
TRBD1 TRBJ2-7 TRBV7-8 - TGTGCCAGCAGCGGGACAGGGGGCTTGGGGGAGCAGTACTTC CASSGTGGLGEQYF
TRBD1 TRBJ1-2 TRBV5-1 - TGCGCCAGCAGCTTAACCGGGACAGGGACTATGGACTATGGCTACACCTTC CASSLTGTGTMDYGYTF